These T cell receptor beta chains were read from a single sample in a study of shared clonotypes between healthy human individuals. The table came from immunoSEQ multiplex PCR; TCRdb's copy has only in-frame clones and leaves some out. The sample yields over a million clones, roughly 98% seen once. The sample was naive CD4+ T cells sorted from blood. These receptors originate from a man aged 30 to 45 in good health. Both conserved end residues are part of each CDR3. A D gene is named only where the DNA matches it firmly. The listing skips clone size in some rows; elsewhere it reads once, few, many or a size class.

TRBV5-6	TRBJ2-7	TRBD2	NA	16	CASSSAGWEGIYEQYF	TGTGCCAGCAGCTCGGCGGGGTGGGAGGGTATATACGAGCAGTACTTC
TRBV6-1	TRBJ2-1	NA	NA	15	CASSDGGARYGEQFF	TGTGCCAGCAGTGATGGGGGAGCCAGGTATGGTGAGCAGTTCTTC
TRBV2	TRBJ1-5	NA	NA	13	CASSDFGGPPQHF	TGTGCCAGCAGTGATTTCGGGGGACCGCCCCAGCATTTT
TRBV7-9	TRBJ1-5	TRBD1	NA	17	CASSLGVGAGGKQPQHF	TGTGCCAGCAGCTTAGGGGTTGGGGCAGGGGGCAAGCAGCCCCAGCATTTT
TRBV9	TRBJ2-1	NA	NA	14	CASSGAGTYNEQFF	TGTGCCAGCAGCGGCGCGGGCACCTACAATGAGCAGTTCTTC
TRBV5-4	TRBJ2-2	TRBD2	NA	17	CASSRMASGDLTGELFF	TGTGCCAGCAGCCGGATGGCTAGCGGGGACCTCACCGGGGAGCTGTTTTTT
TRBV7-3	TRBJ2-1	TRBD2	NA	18	CASSLWGSGRAPRNEQFF	TGTGCCAGCAGCTTATGGGGCAGCGGGAGGGCTCCCCGGAATGAGCAGTTCTTC
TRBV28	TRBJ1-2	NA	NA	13	CASQDQHLYGYTF	TGTGCCAGTCAGGACCAACACCTCTATGGCTACACCTTC
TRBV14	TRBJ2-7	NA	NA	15	CASSQEGRASYEQYF	TGTGCCAGCAGCCAAGAGGGCAGGGCCTCCTACGAGCAGTACTTC
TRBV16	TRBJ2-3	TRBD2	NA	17	CASSPHSGGASTDTQYF	TGTGCCAGCAGCCCGCACTCGGGAGGGGCGAGCACAGATACGCAGTATTTT
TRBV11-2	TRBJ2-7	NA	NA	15	CASSHRAGGRYEQYF	TGTGCCAGCAGCCACAGGGCCGGGGGTCGGTACGAGCAGTACTTC
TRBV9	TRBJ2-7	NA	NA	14	CASSVGDGSSEQYF	TGTGCCAGCAGCGTAGGGGACGGGTCGTCCGAGCAGTACTTC
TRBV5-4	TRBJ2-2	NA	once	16	CASSYSNRGGGGELFF	TGTGCCAGCAGCTACTCAAACAGGGGGGGAGGCGGGGAGCTGTTTTTT
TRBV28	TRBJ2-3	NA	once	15	CASSRPGHDADTQYF	TGTGCCAGCAGTCGACCAGGGCATGACGCAGATACGCAGTATTTT
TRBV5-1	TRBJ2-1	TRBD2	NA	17	CASSLVPLAANYNEQFF	TGCGCCAGCAGCTTGGTACCCCTAGCGGCAAACTACAATGAGCAGTTCTTC
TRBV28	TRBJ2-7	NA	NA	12	CASSVSSYEQYF	TGTGCCAGCAGCGTTAGCTCCTACGAGCAGTACTTC
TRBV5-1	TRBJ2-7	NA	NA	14	CASSLSTPSYEQYF	TGCGCCAGCAGTCTCTCGACTCCCTCCTACGAGCAGTACTTC
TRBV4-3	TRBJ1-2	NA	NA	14	CASSQEGRAHGYTF	TGCGCCAGCAGCCAAGAGGGGAGGGCACACGGCTACACCTTC
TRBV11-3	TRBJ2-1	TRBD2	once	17	CASSPGLAGVTYNEQFF	TGTGCCAGCAGCCCAGGACTAGCGGGAGTAACCTACAATGAGCAGTTCTTC
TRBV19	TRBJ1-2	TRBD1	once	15	CASSPRTGGSYGYTF	TGTGCCAGTAGTCCGCGGACAGGGGGTTCCTATGGCTACACCTTC
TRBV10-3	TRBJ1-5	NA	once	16	CAISESGQGSNQPQHF	TGTGCCATCAGTGAGTCGGGGCAGGGAAGCAATCAGCCCCAGCATTTT
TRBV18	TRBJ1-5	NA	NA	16	CASSPVGGGLYQPQHF	TGTGCCAGCTCACCGGTCGGGGGAGGGCTGTACCAGCCCCAGCATTTT
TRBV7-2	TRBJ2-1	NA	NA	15	CASSLSPGLDNEQFF	TGTGCCAGCAGCTTATCTCCAGGCCTGGACAATGAGCAGTTCTTC
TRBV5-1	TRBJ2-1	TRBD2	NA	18	CASSFVAGGRGIDNEQFF	TGCGCCAGCAGCTTTGTAGCGGGAGGACGCGGAATAGACAATGAGCAGTTCTTC
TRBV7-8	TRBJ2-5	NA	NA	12	CASSLDPETQYF	TGTGCCAGCAGCTTAGACCCAGAGACCCAGTACTTC
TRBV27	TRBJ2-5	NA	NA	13	CASSSTGWVTQYF	TGTGCCAGCAGTTCTACAGGGTGGGTGACCCAGTACTTC
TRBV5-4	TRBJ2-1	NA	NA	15	CASSFLAAPLMEQFF	TGTGCCAGCAGCTTTCTTGCGGCCCCTCTTATGGAGCAGTTCTTC
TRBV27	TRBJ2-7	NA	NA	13	CASSLYRSAEQYF	TGTGCCAGCAGTTTATACAGGTCTGCCGAGCAGTACTTC
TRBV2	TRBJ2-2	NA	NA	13	CASSRGKSGELFF	TGTGCCAGCAGCAGGGGAAAGTCCGGGGAGCTGTTTTTT
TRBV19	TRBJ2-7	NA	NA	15	CASRLTGTVIYEQYF	TGTGCCAGTAGGTTAACCGGGACGGTAATCTACGAGCAGTACTTC
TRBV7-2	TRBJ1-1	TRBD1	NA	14	CASSSGGSNTEAFF	TGTGCCAGCAGCTCAGGGGGTTCGAACACTGAAGCTTTCTTT
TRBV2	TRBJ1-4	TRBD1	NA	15	CASFRDRDRNEKLFF	TGTGCCAGCTTCAGGGACCGGGACAGGAATGAAAAACTGTTTTTT
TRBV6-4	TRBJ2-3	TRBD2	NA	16	CASSVKAGGDTDTQYF	TGTGCCAGCAGTGTGAAAGCGGGAGGTGACACAGATACGCAGTATTTT
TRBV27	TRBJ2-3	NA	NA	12	CASSPLGDTQYF	TGTGCCAGCAGCCCCCTCGGAGATACGCAGTATTTT
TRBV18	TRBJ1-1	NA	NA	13	CASSPGTNTEAFF	TGTGCCAGCTCGCCCGGTACGAACACTGAAGCTTTCTTT
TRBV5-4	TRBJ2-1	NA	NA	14	CASRRPGLQNEQFF	TGTGCCAGCAGACGCCCGGGACTCCAAAATGAGCAGTTCTTC
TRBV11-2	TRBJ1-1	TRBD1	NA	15	CASSSQGPSNTEAFF	TGTGCCAGCAGCTCACAGGGGCCCTCGAACACTGAAGCTTTCTTT
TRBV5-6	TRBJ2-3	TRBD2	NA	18	CASSLFATSLIGTDTQYF	TGTGCCAGCAGCTTGTTTGCGACTAGCCTAATAGGCACAGATACGCAGTATTTT
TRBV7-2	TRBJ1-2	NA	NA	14	CASSPSRFVYGYTF	TGTGCCAGCAGCCCCTCCAGGTTCGTCTATGGCTACACCTTC